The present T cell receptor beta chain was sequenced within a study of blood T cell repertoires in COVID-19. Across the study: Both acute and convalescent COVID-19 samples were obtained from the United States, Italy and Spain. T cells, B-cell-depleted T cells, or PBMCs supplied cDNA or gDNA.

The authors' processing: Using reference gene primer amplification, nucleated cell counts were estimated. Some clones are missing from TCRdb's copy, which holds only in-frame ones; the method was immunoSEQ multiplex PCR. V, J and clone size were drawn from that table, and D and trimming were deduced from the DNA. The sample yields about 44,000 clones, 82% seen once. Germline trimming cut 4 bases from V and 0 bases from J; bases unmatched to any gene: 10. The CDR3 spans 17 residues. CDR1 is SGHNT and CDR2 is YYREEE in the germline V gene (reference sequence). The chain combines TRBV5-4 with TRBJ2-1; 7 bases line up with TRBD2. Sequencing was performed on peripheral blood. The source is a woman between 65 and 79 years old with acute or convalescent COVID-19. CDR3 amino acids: CASSAGGGRASYNEQFF. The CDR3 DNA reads TGTGCCAGCAGCGCCGGGGGTGGGAGGGCCTCCTACAATGAGCAGTTCTTC.